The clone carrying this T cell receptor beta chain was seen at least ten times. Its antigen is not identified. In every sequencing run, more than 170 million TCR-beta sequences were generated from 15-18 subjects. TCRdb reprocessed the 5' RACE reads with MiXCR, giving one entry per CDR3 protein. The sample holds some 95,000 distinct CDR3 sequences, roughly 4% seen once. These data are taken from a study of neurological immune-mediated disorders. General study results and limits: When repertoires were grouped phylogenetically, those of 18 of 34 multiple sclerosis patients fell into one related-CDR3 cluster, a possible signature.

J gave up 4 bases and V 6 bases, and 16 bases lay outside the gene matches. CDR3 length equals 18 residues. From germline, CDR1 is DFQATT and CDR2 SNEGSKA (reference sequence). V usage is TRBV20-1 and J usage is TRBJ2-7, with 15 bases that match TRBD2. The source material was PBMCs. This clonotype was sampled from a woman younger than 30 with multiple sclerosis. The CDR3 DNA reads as TGCAGTGCGCGAGCGCCGGGACTAGCGGGGGGAATTCCTTACGAGCAGTACTTC. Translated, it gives CSARAPGLAGGIPYEQYF.